This record covers a single TCR beta chain. Its antigen is undetermined. This record belongs to a study of cytomegalovirus exposure and HLA in healthy donors. Points from the study as a whole: Later analysis found that TCR beta chains associated with HLA were more clonally expanded than other, equally common chains.

PCR amplification relied on 60 Vbeta primers (plus 13 Jbeta primers). The table came from immunoSEQ multiplex PCR; TCRdb's copy has only in-frame clones and leaves some out. The sample includes some 130,000 clones. Material for sequencing was PBMCs. The TCR sequence derives from a woman in her thirties or forties in good health and CMV-seropositive.

The CDR3 here is CAWGGGSDEKLFF. Written as DNA, the CDR3 is TGTGCCTGGGGGGGAGGTTCCGACGAAAAACTGTTTTTT. V gene TRBV30 combines with J gene TRBJ1-4; maybe TRBD1 (5 bases). Between the trimmed V and J ends, which lost 5 bases and 8 bases, there was a span of 15 bases. The CDR3 is 13 amino acids. The V gene's germline CDR1 is GTSNPN and CDR2 SVGIG (reference sequence).